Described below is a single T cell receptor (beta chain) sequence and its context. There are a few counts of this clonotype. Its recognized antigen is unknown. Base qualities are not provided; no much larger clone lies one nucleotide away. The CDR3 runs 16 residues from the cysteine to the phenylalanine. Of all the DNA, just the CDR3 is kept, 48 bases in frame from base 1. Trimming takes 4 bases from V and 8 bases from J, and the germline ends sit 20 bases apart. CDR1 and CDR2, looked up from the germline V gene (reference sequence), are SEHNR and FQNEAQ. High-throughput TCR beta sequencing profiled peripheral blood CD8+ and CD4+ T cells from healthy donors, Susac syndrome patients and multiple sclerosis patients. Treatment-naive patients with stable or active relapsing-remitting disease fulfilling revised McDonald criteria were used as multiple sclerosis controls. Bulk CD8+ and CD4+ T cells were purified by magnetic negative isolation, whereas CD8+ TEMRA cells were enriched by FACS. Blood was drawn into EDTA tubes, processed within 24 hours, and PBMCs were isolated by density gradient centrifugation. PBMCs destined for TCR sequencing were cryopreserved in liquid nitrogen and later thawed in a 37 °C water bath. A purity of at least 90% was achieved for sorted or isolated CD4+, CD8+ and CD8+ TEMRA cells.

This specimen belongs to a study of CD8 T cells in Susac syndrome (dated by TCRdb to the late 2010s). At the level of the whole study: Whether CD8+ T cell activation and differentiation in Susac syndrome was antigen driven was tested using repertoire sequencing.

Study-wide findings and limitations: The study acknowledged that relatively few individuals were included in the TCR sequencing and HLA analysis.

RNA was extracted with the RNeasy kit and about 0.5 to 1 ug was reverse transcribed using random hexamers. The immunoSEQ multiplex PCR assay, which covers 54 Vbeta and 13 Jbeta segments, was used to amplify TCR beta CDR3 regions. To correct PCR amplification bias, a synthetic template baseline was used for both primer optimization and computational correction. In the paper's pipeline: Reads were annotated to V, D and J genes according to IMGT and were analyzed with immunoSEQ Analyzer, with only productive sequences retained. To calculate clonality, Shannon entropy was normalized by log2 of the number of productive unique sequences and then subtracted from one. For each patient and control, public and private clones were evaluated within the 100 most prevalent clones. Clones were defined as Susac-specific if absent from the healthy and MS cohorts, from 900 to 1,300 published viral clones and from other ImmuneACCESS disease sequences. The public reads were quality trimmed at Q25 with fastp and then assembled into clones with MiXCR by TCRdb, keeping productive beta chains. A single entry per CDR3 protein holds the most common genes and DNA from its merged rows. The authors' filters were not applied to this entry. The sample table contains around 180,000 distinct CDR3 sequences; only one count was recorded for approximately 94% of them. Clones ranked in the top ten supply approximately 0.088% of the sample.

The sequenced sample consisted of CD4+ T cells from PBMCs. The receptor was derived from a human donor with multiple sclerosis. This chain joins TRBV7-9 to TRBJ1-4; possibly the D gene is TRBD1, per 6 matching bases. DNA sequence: TGTGCCAGCAGCTCGCCAGGTGGGGGCTTCAAAGAAAAACTGTTTTTT. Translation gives CASSSPGGGFKEKLFF. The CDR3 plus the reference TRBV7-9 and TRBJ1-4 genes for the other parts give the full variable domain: DTGVSQNPRHKITKRGQNVTFRCDPISEHNRLYWYRQTLGQGPEFLTYFQNEAQLEKSRLLSDRFSAERPKGSFSTLEIQRTEQGDSAMYLCASSSPGGGFKEKLFFGSGTQLSVL.